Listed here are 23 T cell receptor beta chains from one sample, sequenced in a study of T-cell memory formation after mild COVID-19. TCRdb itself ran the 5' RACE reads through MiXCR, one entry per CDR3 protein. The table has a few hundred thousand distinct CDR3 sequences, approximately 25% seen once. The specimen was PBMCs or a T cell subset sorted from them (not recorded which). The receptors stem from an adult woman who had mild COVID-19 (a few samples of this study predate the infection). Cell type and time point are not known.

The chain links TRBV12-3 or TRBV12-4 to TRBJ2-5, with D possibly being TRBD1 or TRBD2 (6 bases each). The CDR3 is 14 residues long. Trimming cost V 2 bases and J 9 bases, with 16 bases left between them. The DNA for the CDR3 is TGTGCCAGCAGTTTACTCGTGACAGGAGGGTCCCAGTACTTC. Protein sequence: CASSLLVTGGSQYF.

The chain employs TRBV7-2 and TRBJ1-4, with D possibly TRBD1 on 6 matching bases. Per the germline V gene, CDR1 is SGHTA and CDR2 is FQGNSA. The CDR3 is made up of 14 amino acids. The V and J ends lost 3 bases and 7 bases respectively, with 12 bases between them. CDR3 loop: CASSFGGAGEKLFF. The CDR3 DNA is TGTGCCAGCAGCTTTGGGGGCGCGGGTGAAAAACTGTTTTTT.

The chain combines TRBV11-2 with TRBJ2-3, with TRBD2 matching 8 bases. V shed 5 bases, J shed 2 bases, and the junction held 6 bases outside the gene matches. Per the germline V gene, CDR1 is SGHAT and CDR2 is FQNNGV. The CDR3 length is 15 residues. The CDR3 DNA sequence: TGTGCCAGCAGCCAACTAGCGGCCTTCACAGATACGCAGTATTTT. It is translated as CASSQLAAFTDTQYF.

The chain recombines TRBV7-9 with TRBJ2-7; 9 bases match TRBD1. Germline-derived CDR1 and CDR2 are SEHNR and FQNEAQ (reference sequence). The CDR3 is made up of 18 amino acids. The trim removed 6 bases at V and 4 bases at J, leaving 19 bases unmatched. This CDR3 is CASSITYSGTGPPYEQYF. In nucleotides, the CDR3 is TGTGCCAGCAGTATTACTTACTCCGGGACAGGGCCCCCTTACGAGCAGTACTTC.

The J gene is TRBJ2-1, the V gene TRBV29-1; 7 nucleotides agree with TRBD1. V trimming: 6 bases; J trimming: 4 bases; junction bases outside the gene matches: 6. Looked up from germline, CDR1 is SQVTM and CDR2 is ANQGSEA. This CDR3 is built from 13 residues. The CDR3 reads CSVEGQLYNEQFF. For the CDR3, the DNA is TGCAGCGTCGAGGGACAGTTATACAATGAGCAGTTCTTC.

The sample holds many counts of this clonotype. The CDR3 protein is CASSLRESYEQYF. For the CDR3, the DNA is TGTGCCAGCAGCTTGAGGGAATCCTACGAGCAGTACTTC. The chain combines TRBV7-9 with TRBJ2-7; TRBD2 is a possible D gene (5 bases). The CDR3 runs to 13 residues. Germline CDR1 is SEHNR and CDR2 is FQNEAQ (reference sequence). V lost 3 bases to trimming and J lost 1 base, with 7 bases between them.

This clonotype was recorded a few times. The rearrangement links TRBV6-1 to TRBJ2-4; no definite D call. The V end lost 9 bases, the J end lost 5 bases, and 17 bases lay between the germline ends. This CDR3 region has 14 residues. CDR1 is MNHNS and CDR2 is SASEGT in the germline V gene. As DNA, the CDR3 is TGTGCCAGTTGGGGAACAGTAAACGAAAACATTCAGTACTTC. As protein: CASWGTVNENIQYF.

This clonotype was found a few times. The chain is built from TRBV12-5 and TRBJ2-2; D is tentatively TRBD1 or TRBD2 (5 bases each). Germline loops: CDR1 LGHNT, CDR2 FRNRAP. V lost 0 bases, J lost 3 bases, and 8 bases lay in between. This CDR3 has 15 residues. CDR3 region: CASGLVRGDTGELFF. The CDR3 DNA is TGTGCTAGTGGTTTGGTTCGAGGGGACACCGGGGAGCTGTTTTTT.

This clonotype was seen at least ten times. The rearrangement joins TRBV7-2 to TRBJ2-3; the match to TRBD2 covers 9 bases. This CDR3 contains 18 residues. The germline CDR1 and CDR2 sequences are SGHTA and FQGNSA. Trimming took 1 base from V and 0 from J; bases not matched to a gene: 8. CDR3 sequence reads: CASSLVLAGFYSTDTQYF. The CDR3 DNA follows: TGTGCCAGCAGCTTAGTACTAGCGGGCTTTTATAGCACAGATACGCAGTATTTT.

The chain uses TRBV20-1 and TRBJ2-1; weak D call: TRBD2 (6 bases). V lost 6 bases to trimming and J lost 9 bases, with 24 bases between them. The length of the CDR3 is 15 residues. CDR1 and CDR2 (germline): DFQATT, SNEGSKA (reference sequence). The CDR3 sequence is CSALPHQSSASEQFF. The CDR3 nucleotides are TGCAGTGCCCTTCCGCACCAATCTAGCGCTAGTGAGCAGTTCTTC.

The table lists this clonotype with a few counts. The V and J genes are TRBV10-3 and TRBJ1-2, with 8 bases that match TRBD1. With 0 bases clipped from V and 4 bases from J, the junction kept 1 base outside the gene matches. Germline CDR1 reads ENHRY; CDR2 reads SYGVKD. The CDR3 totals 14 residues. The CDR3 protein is CAISESTGAYGYTF. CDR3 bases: TGTGCCATCAGTGAGTCGACAGGGGCCTATGGCTACACCTTC.

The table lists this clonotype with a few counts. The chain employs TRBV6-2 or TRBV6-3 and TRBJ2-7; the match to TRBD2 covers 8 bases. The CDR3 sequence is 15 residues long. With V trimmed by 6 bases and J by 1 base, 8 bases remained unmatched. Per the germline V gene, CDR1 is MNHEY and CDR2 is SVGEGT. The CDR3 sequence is CASRRPSGSSYEQYF. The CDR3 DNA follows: TGTGCCAGCAGGAGACCTAGCGGGTCTTCCTACGAGCAGTACTTC.

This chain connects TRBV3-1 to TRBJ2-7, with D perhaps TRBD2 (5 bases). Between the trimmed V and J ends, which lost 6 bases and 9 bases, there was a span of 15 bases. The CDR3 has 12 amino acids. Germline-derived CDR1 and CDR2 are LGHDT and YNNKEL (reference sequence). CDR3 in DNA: TGTGCCAGCAGTTACGGGATCTCGGGGCAGTACTTC. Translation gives CASSYGISGQYF.

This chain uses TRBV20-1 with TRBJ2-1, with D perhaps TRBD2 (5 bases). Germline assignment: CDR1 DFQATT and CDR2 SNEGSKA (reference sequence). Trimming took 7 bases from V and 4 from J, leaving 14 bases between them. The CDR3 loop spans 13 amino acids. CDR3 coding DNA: TGCAGTGTCGTCCGGGATACATACAATGAGCAGTTCTTC. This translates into CSVVRDTYNEQFF.

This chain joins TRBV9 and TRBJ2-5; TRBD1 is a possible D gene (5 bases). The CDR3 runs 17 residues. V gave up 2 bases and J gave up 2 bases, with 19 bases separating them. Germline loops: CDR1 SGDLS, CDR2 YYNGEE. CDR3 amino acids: CASSVTPWTSTQETQYF. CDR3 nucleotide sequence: TGTGCCAGCAGCGTGACTCCGTGGACATCCACACAAGAGACCCAGTACTTC. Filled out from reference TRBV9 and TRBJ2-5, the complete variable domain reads DSGVTQTPKHLITATGQRVTLRCSPRSGDLSVYWYQQSLDQGLQFLIQYYNGEERAKGNILERFSAQQFPDLHSELNLSSLELGDSALYFCASSVTPWTSTQETQYFGPGTRLLVL.

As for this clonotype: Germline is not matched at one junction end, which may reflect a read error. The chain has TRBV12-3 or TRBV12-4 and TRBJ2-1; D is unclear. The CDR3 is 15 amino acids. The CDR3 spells CASSFVPSSYNERFF. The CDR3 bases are TGTGCCAGCAGTTTCGTTCCGAGCTCCTACAATGAGCGGTTCTTC.

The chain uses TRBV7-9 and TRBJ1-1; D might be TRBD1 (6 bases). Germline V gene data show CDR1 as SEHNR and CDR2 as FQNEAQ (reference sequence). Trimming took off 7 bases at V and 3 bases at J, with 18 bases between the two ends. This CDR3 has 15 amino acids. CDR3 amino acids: CASISPRGRDTEAFF. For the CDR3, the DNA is TGTGCCAGCATCAGTCCCAGGGGAAGGGACACTGAAGCTTTCTTT. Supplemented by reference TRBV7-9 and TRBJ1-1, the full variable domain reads DTGVSQNPRHKITKRGQNVTFRCDPISEHNRLYWYRQTLGQGPEFLTYFQNEAQLEKSRLLSDRFSAERPKGSFSTLEIQRTEQGDSAMYLCASISPRGRDTEAFFGQGTRLTVV.

CDR3 loop: CASSQATGGSEQYF. The DNA of the CDR3 is TGTGCCAGCAGCCAGGCCACAGGGGGTAGCGAGCAGTACTTC. The J gene is TRBJ2-7, the V gene TRBV4-2; TRBD1 matches at 8 bases. Germline CDR1 and CDR2: LGHNA and YNFKEQ. Unmatched junction bases numbered 7, after V lost 3 bases and J lost 6 bases. The CDR3 loop spans 14 amino acids.

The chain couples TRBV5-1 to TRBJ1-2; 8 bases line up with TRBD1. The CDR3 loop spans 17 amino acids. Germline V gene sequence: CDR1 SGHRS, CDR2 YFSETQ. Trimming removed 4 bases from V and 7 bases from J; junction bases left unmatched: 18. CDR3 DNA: TGCGCCAGCAGCGGGGTTACAATCAGGGGGCCTTACGCTGGCTACACCTTC. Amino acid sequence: CASSGVTIRGPYAGYTF.

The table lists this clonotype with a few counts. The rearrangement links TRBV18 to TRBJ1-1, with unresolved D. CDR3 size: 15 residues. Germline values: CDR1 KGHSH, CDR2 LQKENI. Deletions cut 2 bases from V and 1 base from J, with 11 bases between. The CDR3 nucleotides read TGTGCCAGCTCACCAAGTCTAATGCAGAACACTGAAGCTTTCTTT. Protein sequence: CASSPSLMQNTEAFF.

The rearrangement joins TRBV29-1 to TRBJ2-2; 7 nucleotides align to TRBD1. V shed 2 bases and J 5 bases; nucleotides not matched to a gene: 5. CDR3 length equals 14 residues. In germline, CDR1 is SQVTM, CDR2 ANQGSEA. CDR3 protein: CSVERGQGTGELFF. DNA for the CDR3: TGCAGCGTTGAAAGGGGGCAAGGGACCGGGGAGCTGTTTTTT.

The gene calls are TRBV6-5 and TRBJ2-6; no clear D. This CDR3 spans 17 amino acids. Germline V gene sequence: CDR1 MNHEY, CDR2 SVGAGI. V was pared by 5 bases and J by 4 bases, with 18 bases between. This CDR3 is CASSQSLPARGANVLTF. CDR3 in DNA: TGTGCCAGCAGTCAGTCCCTGCCGGCGCGCGGGGCCAACGTCCTGACTTTC.

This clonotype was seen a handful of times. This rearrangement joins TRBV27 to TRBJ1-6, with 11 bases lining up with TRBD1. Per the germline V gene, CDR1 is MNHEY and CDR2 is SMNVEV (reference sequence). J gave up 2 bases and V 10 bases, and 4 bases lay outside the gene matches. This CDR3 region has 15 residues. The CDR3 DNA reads TGTGCCACCCGGACAGGGGGCCCCTATAATTCACCCCTCCACTTT. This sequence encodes CATRTGGPYNSPLHF.